A selection of T cell receptor beta chains follows, all from one sample in a study of blood T cell repertoires in COVID-19. Here immunoSEQ multiplex PCR was the method, and the copy in TCRdb shows in-frame clones only, minus some. This sample has 110,000 to 150,000 clones, with around 85% found just once. Sample: peripheral blood. These receptors came from a man aged 50-60 years with acute or convalescent COVID-19. The CDR3 runs from the conserved cysteine through the conserved F or W. A D gene is named only where the DNA matches it firmly. Not all rows give a size; the values are once, few, many and, for expanded clones, a class.

d_call,clone_size,v_call,j_call,cdr3_nt,cdr3_aa
.,few,TRBV7-9,TRBJ1-5,TGTGCCAGCAGCTTAGAGGGAGTACAGCCCCAGCATTTT,CASSLEGVQPQHF
.,.,TRBV5-6,TRBJ1-1,TGTGCCAGCAGCTTGGAATGGCGGCTGAACACTGAAGCTTTCTTT,CASSLEWRLNTEAFF
.,.,TRBV13,TRBJ2-7,TGTGCCAGCAGCGGACAGTCCCACGAGCAGTACTTC,CASSGQSHEQYF
TRBD1,.,TRBV27,TRBJ2-7,TGTGCCAGCAGTTTATATGGGACAGAGTTGGAAGGGCAGTACTTC,CASSLYGTELEGQYF
.,.,TRBV19,TRBJ1-6,TGTGCCAGTAGTATTTCTCGGGGGAAGAATAATTCACCCCTCCACTTT,CASSISRGKNNSPLHF
.,once,TRBV5-8,TRBJ1-4,TGTGCCAGCAGCTTGGAGCAGTATTCGGGGTATAATGAAAAACTGTTTTTT,CASSLEQYSGYNEKLFF
TRBD1,.,TRBV5-1,TRBJ1-1,TGCGCCAGCAGTCAGGGGGGTACTGAAGCTTTCTTT,CASSQGGTEAFF
.,.,TRBV27,TRBJ2-2,TGTGCCACCCAGAAAGGGGAGGTCGGGTGGGGCGGGGAGCTGTTTTTT,CATQKGEVGWGGELFF
TRBD1,.,TRBV28,TRBJ2-3,TGTGCCAGCAGTTTAGCCGACAGGGACACAGATACGCAGTATTTT,CASSLADRDTDTQYF
.,.,TRBV11-2,TRBJ2-7,TGTGCCAGCAGCCCCCTCGGGGCTAGCGAGATGGACGAGCAGTACTTC,CASSPLGASEMDEQYF
.,.,TRBV6-2/TRBV6-3,TRBJ2-3,TGTGCCAGCAGTTACGGGCAGGGTAAGAACACAGATACGCAGTATTTT,CASSYGQGKNTDTQYF
TRBD1,.,TRBV13,TRBJ1-5,TGTGCCAGCAGCGCCGGGACAGGGGCATGGCAGCCCCAGCATTTT,CASSAGTGAWQPQHF
TRBD1,.,TRBV5-1,TRBJ2-2,TGCGCCAGCAGCTTAGGACAGGTGAACACCGGGGAGCTGTTTTTT,CASSLGQVNTGELFF
TRBD1,.,TRBV29-1,TRBJ2-3,TGCAGCGTCGGCGCCGGGACAGGGTTTGATACGCAGTATTTT,CSVGAGTGFDTQYF
.,.,TRBV18,TRBJ1-3,TGTGCCAGCTCACCAACGGTTGACTCTGGAAACACCATATATTTT,CASSPTVDSGNTIYF
.,once,TRBV9,TRBJ2-5,TGTGCCAGCAGCGTCGGTAGCGCCTTACAAGAGACCCAGTACTTC,CASSVGSALQETQYF
.,.,TRBV7-8,TRBJ2-3,TGTGCCAGCAGCTTAGCAGTAGGAGAGAGCACAGATACGCAGTATTTT,CASSLAVGESTDTQYF
.,once,TRBV4-1,TRBJ1-2,TGCGCCAGCAGCCAAGGGAGGGCGCATGGCTACACCTTC,CASSQGRAHGYTF
TRBD1,.,TRBV5-1,TRBJ2-2,TGCGCCAGCGGAGGGAGGACAGGGGGAACCGGGGAGCTGTTTTTT,CASGGRTGGTGELFF
TRBD1,.,TRBV7-9,TRBJ1-1,TGTGCCAGCAGTTATCCACAGGGGGCGAGCACTGAAGCTTTCTTT,CASSYPQGASTEAFF